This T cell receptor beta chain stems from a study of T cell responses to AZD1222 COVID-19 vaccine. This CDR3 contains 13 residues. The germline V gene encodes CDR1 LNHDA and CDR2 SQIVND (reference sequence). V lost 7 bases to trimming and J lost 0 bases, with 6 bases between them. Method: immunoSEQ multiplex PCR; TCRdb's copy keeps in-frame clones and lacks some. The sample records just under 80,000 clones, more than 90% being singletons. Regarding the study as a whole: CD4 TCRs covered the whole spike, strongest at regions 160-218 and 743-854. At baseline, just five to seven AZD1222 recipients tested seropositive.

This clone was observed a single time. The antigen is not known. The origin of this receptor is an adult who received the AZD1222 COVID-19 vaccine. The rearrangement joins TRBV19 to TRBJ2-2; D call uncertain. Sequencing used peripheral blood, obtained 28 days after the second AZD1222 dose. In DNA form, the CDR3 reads TGTGCCAGTAAGGCTGCGAACACCGGGGAGCTGTTTTTT. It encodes CASKAANTGELFF.